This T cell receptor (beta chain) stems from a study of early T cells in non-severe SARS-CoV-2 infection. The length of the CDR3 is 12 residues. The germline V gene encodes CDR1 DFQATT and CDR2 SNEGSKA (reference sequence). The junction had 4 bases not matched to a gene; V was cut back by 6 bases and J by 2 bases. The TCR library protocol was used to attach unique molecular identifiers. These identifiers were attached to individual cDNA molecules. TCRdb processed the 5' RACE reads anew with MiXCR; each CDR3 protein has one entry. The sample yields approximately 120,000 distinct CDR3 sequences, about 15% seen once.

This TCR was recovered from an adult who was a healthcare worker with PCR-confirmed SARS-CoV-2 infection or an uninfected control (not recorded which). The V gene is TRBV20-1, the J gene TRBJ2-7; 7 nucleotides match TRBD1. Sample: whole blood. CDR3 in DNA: TGCAGTGCGATCGACAGGGCCTACGAGCAGTACTTC. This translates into CSAIDRAYEQYF.